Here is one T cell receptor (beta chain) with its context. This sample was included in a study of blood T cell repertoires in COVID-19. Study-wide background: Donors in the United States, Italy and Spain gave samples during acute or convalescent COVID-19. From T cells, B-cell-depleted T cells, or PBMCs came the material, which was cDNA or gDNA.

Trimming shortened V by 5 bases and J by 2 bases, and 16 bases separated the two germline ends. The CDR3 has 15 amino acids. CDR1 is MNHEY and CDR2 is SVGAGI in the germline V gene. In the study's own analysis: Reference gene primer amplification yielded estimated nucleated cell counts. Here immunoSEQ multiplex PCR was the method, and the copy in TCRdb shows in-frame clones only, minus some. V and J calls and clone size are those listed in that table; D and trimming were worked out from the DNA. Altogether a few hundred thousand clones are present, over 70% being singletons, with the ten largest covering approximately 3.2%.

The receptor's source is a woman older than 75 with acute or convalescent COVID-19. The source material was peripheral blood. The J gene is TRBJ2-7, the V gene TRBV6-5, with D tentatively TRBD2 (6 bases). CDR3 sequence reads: CASSLLERATYEQYF. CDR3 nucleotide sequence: TGTGCCAGCAGTCTCCTTGAGCGGGCGACCTACGAGCAGTACTTC.